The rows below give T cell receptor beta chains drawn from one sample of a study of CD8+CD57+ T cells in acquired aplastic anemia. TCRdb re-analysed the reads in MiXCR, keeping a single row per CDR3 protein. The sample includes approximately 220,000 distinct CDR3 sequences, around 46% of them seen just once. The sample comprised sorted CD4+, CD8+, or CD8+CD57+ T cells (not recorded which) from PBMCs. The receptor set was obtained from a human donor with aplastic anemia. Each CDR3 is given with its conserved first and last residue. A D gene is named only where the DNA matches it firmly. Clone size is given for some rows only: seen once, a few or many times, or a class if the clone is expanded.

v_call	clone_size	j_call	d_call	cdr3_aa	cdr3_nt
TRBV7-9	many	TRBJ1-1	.	CASSRLQGAEAFF	TGTGCCAGCAGCCGTCTACAGGGTGCGGAAGCTTTCTTT
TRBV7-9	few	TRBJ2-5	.	CASRRGETQYF	TGTGCCAGCCGAAGGGGAGAGACCCAGTACTTC
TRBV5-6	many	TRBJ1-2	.	CASSLVRDRPVTYGYTF	TGTGCCAGCAGCTTGGTTCGCGACCGCCCAGTAACCTATGGCTACACCTTC
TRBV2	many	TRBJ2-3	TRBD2	CASSEKRGAQYF	TGTGCCAGCAGTGAAAAGCGGGGGGCGCAGTATTTT
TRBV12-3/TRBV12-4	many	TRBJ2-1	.	CASSLMIDNEQFF	TGTGCCAGCAGTTTAATGATCGACAATGAGCAGTTCTTC
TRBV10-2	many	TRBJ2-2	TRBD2	CTSSSTTLAGVRTGELFF	TGCACCAGCAGTTCCACGACACTAGCGGGAGTTAGGACCGGGGAGCTGTTTTTT
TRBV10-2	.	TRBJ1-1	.	CASGEVFSANTEAFF	TGCGCCAGCGGTGAGGTATTTTCGGCGAACACTGAGGCTTTCTTT
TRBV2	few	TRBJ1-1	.	CASRRGEDTEAFF	TGTGCCAGCCGGAGGGGGGAGGACACTGAAGCTTTCTTT
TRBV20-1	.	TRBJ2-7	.	CSASVRAEKAYEQYF	TGCAGTGCTAGTGTTCGGGCAGAGAAAGCCTACGAGCAGTACTTC
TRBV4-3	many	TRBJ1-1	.	CASSQDGGTEAFF	TGCGCCAGCAGCCAAGATGGGGGGACTGAAGCTTTCTTT
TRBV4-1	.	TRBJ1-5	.	CASSQESALNGNQPQHF	TGCGCCAGCAGCCAAGAGAGTGCCCTTAATGGCAATCAGCCCCAGCATTTT
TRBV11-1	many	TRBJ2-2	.	CASSFRKGGELFF	TGTGCCAGCAGCTTTAGGAAGGGCGGGGAGCTGTTTTTT
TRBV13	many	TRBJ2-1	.	CASSLIGQTYNEQFF	TGTGCCAGCAGCTTAATTGGACAGACCTACAATGAGCAGTTCTTC
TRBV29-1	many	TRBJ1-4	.	CSVESDRLGEKLFF	TGCAGCGTTGAGTCCGACCGGCTCGGTGAAAAACTGTTTTTT
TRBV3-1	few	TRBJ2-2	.	CASSPYPLENTGELFF	TGTGCCAGCAGCCCCTACCCGTTGGAGAACACCGGGGAGCTGTTTTTT
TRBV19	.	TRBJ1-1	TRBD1	CASRTGQMNTEAFF	TGTGCCAGCAGAACGGGACAGATGAACACTGAAGCTTTCTTT
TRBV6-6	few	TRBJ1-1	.	CASSSSGVGAFF	TGTGCCAGCAGTTCCTCAGGGGTGGGAGCTTTCTTT
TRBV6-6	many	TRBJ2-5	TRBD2	CASSYRTSGGHETQYF	TGTGCCAGCAGTTACCGGACTAGCGGGGGCCATGAGACCCAGTACTTC
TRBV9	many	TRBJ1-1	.	CASSVDGGGNTEAFF	TGTGCCAGCAGCGTAGACGGCGGGGGGAACACTGAAGCTTTCTTT
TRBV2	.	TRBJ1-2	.	CASSEAIQGDYGYTF	TGTGCCAGCAGTGAAGCTATACAGGGCGACTATGGCTACACCTTC
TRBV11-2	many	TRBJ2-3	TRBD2	CASSSITSGGSSDTQYF	TGTGCCAGCAGCTCTATAACTAGCGGGGGGAGCTCAGATACGCAGTATTTT
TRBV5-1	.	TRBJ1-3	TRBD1	CASSWGQGQGSDTIYF	TGCGCCAGCAGCTGGGGGCAAGGACAGGGGTCGGACACCATATATTTT
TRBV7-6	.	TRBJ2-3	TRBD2	CASSLVPAGTTRGTDTQYF	TGTGCCAGCAGCTTAGTCCCAGCGGGGACCACTCGCGGCACAGATACGCAGTATTTT
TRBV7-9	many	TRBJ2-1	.	CASSLGYPEQFF	TGTGCCAGCAGCTTAGGGTATCCCGAGCAGTTCTTC
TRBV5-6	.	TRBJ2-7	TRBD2	CASSLDRLAGDYFYEQYF	TGTGCCAGCAGCTTGGACCGACTAGCGGGAGATTACTTCTACGAGCAGTACTTC
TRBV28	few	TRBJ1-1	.	CASRHAGGAAEAFF	TGTGCCAGCAGACACGCTGGCGGGGCGGCTGAAGCTTTCTTT
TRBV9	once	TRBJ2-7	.	CASRRRPPNEQYF	TGTGCCAGCAGGCGCCGGCCGCCCAACGAGCAGTACTTC
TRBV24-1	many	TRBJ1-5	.	CATRGAGSNQPQHF	TGTGCCACCCGGGGTGCAGGGAGCAATCAGCCCCAGCATTTT
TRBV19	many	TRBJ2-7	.	CASSSAGTGTYEQYF	TGTGCCAGTAGTAGCGCCGGGACGGGGACCTACGAGCAGTACTTC
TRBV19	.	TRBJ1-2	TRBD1	CASSWTGKKNYGYTF	TGTGCCAGTAGTTGGACAGGGAAAAAGAACTATGGCTACACCTTC
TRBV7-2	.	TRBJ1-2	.	CASSLDQAGYTF	TGTGCCAGCAGCTTAGATCAGGCCGGCTACACCTTC
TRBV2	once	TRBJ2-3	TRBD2	CASMGLAGGGTYNEQYF	TGTGCCAGCATGGGACTAGCGGGAGGGGGGACCTACAATGAGCAGTATTTT
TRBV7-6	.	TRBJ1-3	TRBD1	CASSGGQGGNTIYF	TGTGCCAGCAGCGGGGGACAGGGAGGAAACACCATATATTTT
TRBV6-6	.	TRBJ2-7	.	CASAFRGLRSYEQYF	TGTGCCAGTGCCTTCAGGGGCCTTCGATCCTACGAGCAGTACTTC
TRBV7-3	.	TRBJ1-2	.	CASSTTRTSGGLYNYGYTF	TGTGCCAGCAGCACAACCCGGACTAGCGGGGGGCTCTATAACTATGGCTACACCTTC
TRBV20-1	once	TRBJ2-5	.	CGAGTVNQPQYF	TGCGGTGCTGGGACGGTAAATCAGCCCCAGTACTTC
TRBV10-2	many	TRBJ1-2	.	CASSEPSIDYGYTF	TGCGCCAGCAGTGAGCCCTCGATCGACTATGGCTACACCTTC
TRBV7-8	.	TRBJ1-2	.	CASSPHSGGTDYGYTF	TGTGCCAGCAGTCCTCATTCGGGGGGGACCGACTATGGCTACACCTTC
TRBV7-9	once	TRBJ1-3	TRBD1	CASSPQGVDTIYF	TGTGCCAGCAGCCCACAGGGGGTAGACACCATATATTTT
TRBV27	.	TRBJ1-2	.	CASSATGYGYTF	TGTGCCAGCAGTGCAACAGGATATGGCTACACCTTC
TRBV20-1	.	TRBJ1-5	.	CSAQLQGSNQPQHF	TGCAGTGCCCAGCTGCAGGGAAGCAATCAGCCCCAGCATTTT
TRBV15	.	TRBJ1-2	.	CATSRDRAGGYTF	TGTGCCACCAGCAGAGATAGGGCTGGTGGCTACACCTTC